These 25 T cell receptor beta chains were sequenced from one sample in a study of response to subunit inactivated influenza vaccine. TCRdb recomputed calls from the RT-PCR reads with MiXCR, one row per CDR3 protein. Of around 850,000 distinct CDR3 sequences listed, roughly 18% are singletons. The specimen comprised PBMCs from blood, sampled about 5 days after vaccination. These receptor sequences come from a man aged 50-60 years who received an inactivated influenza vaccine.

This chain connects TRBV5-8 to TRBJ2-2; possible D gene TRBD1, 6 bases. CDR1 SGHTS and CDR2 YDEGEE come from the germline V gene. The CDR3 loop spans 17 amino acids. With 3 bases removed from V and 3 bases from J, the gap between germline ends came to 18 bases. This CDR3 reads CASSWANQGRDTGELFF. The CDR3 coding sequence is TGTGCCAGCAGCTGGGCCAACCAGGGGAGAGACACCGGGGAGCTGTTTTTT.

This clonotype has just a few counts. In nucleotides, the CDR3 is TGTGCCAGCAGCCCCTACGCTACGGATACGCAGTATTTT. Its translation: CASSPYATDTQYF. The genes are TRBV7-8 and TRBJ2-3; D gene uncertain. The CDR3 has 13 amino acids. V gave up 5 bases and J gave up 6 bases, with 12 bases separating them. CDR1 and CDR2 from the germline V gene are SGHVS and FQNEAQ.

The table lists this clonotype with many counts. The chain is built from TRBV20-1 and TRBJ1-6; unclear D gene. The CDR3 totals 10 residues. Germline CDR1 DFQATT, CDR2 SNEGSKA (reference sequence). The V end lost 6 bases, the J end lost 15 bases, and 12 bases lay between the germline ends. CDR3 region: CSAQVGFLHF. CDR3 nucleotides: TGCAGTGCGCAAGTAGGATTCCTCCACTTT.

This clonotype was counted ten times or more. The genes are TRBV11-2 and TRBJ2-7; 9 bases are shared with TRBD2. J was trimmed by 9 bases and V by 4 bases; bases with no gene match: 10. Germline values: CDR1 SGHAT, CDR2 FQNNGV. The CDR3 runs 14 residues. The CDR3: CASSSKAGGLMQYF. Written as DNA, the CDR3 is TGTGCCAGCAGCTCAAAAGCGGGAGGTTTGATGCAGTACTTC.

This clonotype was observed a handful of times. This chain links TRBV3-1 with TRBJ2-5; D is perhaps TRBD2 (5 bases). The V gene's germline CDR1 is LGHDT and CDR2 YNNKEL (reference sequence). This CDR3 spans 15 amino acids. V was clipped by 1 base and J by 4 bases, with 13 bases between them. Here the CDR3 DNA reads TGTGCCAGCAGCCAAGCAAAACTAGTATCAGAGACCCAGTACTTC. Translating gives CASSQAKLVSETQYF.

This chain joins TRBV2 and TRBJ2-7; 8 nucleotides align to TRBD1. Trimming at V came to 6 bases and at J to 1 base, leaving 8 bases not matched to a gene. CDR3 length: 15 residues. The V gene's germline CDR1 is SNHLY and CDR2 FYNNEI. The CDR3 bases are TGTGCCAGCAGAAACCCCAGACAGGGGTCCTACGAGCAGTACTTC. It is translated as CASRNPRQGSYEQYF.

The chain has TRBV24-1 and TRBJ2-1; TRBD1 matches 8 bases. The CDR3 has 15 residues. V lost 6 bases and J lost 1; bases outside the gene matches: 4. Germline V gene data show CDR1 as KGHDR and CDR2 as SFDVKD. The CDR3 region is CATSQTGGSYNEQFF. CDR3 coding DNA: TGTGCCACCAGTCAAACAGGGGGGTCCTACAATGAGCAGTTCTTC.

This clonotype was picked up many times. The rearrangement joins TRBV20-1 to TRBJ2-5, with D possibly matching TRBD1 (5 bases). This CDR3 is built from 13 residues. Germline values: CDR1 DFQATT, CDR2 SNEGSKA (reference sequence). V was clipped by 0 bases and J by 5 bases, with 10 bases between them. The DNA for the CDR3 is TGCAGTGCTAGAGATCACAGGCTGGAGACCCAGTACTTC. It codes for CSARDHRLETQYF.

The J gene is TRBJ2-5, the V gene TRBV2, with a weak D call TRBD2 (6 bases). The ends were cut back, 4 bases at V and 2 bases at J, with 11 bases in the middle. There are 14 residues in the CDR3. The V gene's germline CDR1 is SNHLY and CDR2 FYNNEI. The CDR3 region is CASSGMTSQETQYF. CDR3 nucleotide sequence: TGTGCCAGCAGTGGAATGACTAGTCAAGAGACCCAGTACTTC.

This clonotype turned up a few times. V gene TRBV20-1 combines with J gene TRBJ2-7; D is possibly TRBD2 (6 bases). Per the germline V gene, CDR1 is DFQATT and CDR2 is SNEGSKA (reference sequence). Deletions cut 3 bases from V and 2 bases from J, with 17 bases between. The CDR3 covers 15 residues. CDR3 bases: TGCAGTGCTAGTCCCGGGACGGGGGTGACCTACGAGCAGTACTTC. Encoded protein: CSASPGTGVTYEQYF.

This sequence joins TRBV20-1 and TRBJ2-5; 7 bases are a match to TRBD1. V trimming: 4 bases; J trimming: 3 bases; junction bases outside the gene matches: 17. This CDR3 is 17 amino acids long. Germline-derived CDR1 and CDR2 are DFQATT and SNEGSKA (reference sequence). The CDR3 DNA reads as TGCAGTGCTAACCGGGACAGAATTGGGAAATACGAAGAGACCCAGTACTTC. This encodes CSANRDRIGKYEETQYF.

This clonotype was found a few times. The rearrangement uses TRBV4-3 and TRBJ1-1, with D possibly matching TRBD1 (5 bases). Trimming took 3 bases from V and 3 from J, leaving 11 bases between them. The CDR3 spans 14 residues. In germline, CDR1 is LGHNA, CDR2 YSLEER. For the CDR3, the DNA is TGCGCCAGCAGCCATCGCGACAGCTACACTGAAGCTTTCTTT. Its protein is CASSHRDSYTEAFF.

The chain has TRBV7-8 and TRBJ2-1; 8 bases map to TRBD2. Germline V gene lookup returns CDR1 SGHVS and CDR2 FQNEAQ. V trimming: 5 bases; J trimming: 7 bases; junction bases outside the gene matches: 13. This CDR3 has 16 residues. DNA for the CDR3: TGTGCCAGCAGCCAAGGGACGAGCGGGAGAAGGAATGAGCAGTTCTTC. It translates to CASSQGTSGRRNEQFF. Supplemented by reference TRBV7-8 and TRBJ2-1, the full variable domain reads GAGVSQSPRYKVAKRGQDVALRCDPISGHVSLFWYQQALGQGPEFLTYFQNEAQLDKSGLPSDRFFAERPEGSVSTLKIQRTQQEDSAVYLCASSQGTSGRRNEQFFGPGTRLTVL.

V gene TRBV12-3 or TRBV12-4 combines with J gene TRBJ2-7; 9 bases are shared with TRBD1. This CDR3 region has 16 residues. V lost 7 bases to trimming and J lost 2 bases; unmatched junction nucleotides: 12. The CDR3 DNA is TGTGCCAGCACCCCAAGTCCGGGACAGGGCACCTACGAGCAGTACTTC. Protein: CASTPSPGQGTYEQYF.

This clonotype occurred a few times. The chain links TRBV20-1 to TRBJ1-1; 10 bases fit TRBD1. This CDR3 has 12 residues. CDR1 is DFQATT, CDR2 SNEGSKA, per germline (reference sequence). The CDR3 reads CSGQGVYTEAFF. CDR3 nucleotide sequence: TGCAGCGGACAGGGGGTTTACACTGAAGCTTTCTTT.

This rearrangement joins TRBV24-1 to TRBJ2-7; the D gene is possibly TRBD1 (6 bases). The V gene lost 4 bases and the J gene lost 5 bases, with 23 bases spanning the gap. Germline-derived CDR1 and CDR2 are KGHDR and SFDVKD. The CDR3 has 17 amino acids. CDR3: CATSEGRDFREGDEQYF. CDR3 coding DNA: TGTGCCACCAGTGAGGGCCGGGATTTTCGCGAGGGGGACGAGCAGTACTTC.

This clonotype was picked up many times. The chain carries TRBV7-2 and TRBJ2-7; 9 nucleotides agree with TRBD2. The CDR3 spans 15 residues. CDR1 SGHTA and CDR2 FQGNSA come from the germline V gene. The V and J ends lost 1 base and 10 bases, in that order; junction bases with no gene match: 11. The CDR3 DNA reads TGTGCCAGCAGCTTAGACGGCGCTAGCGGGAACTTACAGTACTTC. Translating it yields CASSLDGASGNLQYF. The full variable domain, rest sourced from reference TRBV7-2 and TRBJ2-7, is GAGVSQSPSNKVTEKGKDVELRCDPISGHTALYWYRQSLGQGLEFLIYFQGNSAPDKSGLPSDRFSAERTGGSVSTLTIQRTQQEDSAVYLCASSLDGASGNLQYFGPGTRLTVT.

This clonotype was seen just once. The rearrangement joins TRBV15 to TRBJ2-3; D is unclear. The CDR3 runs to 11 residues. V shed 10 bases and J shed 4 bases, with 9 bases lying between them. Germline CDR1 and CDR2: LNHNV and YYDKDF (reference sequence). The CDR3 here is CAIGPPDTQYF. The CDR3 DNA sequence: TGTGCCATTGGTCCTCCAGATACGCAGTATTTT.

This clonotype was counted only a few times. The chain recombines TRBV3-1 with TRBJ1-2; D is ambiguous. The V gene lost 1 base and the J gene lost 7 bases, with 7 bases spanning the gap. This CDR3 is 12 amino acids long. The germline gives CDR1 LGHDT, CDR2 YNNKEL (reference sequence). The chain's CDR3 is CASSQGLTGYTF. CDR3 nucleotides: TGTGCCAGCAGCCAAGGACTGACTGGCTACACCTTC. The whole variable domain, filled in from reference TRBV3-1 and TRBJ1-2, reads DTAVSQTPKYLVTQMGNDKSIKCEQNLGHDTMYWYKQDSKKFLKIMFSYNNKELIINETVPNRFSPKSPDKAHLNLHINSLELGDSAVYFCASSQGLTGYTFGSGTRLTVV.

This clonotype was seen more than once but under ten times. The rearrangement links TRBV29-1 to TRBJ1-3, with D perhaps matching TRBD1 (5 bases). Germline CDR1 reads SQVTM; CDR2 reads ANQGSEA. The CDR3 loop spans 14 amino acids. The V gene lost 2 bases and the J gene lost 4 bases, with 12 bases spanning the gap. As DNA, the CDR3 is TGCAGCGTTGAAAGGCAGGGAACGGGAAACACCATATATTTT. Encoded protein: CSVERQGTGNTIYF.

This clonotype has more than one count but fewer than ten. The chain joins TRBV12-3 or TRBV12-4 to TRBJ1-1; 8 nucleotides line up with TRBD1. The CDR3 loop spans 14 amino acids. Losses at the gene ends were 6 bases for V and 5 bases for J; bases not matched to a gene: 8. The CDR3 is CASSISRGHTEAFF. The CDR3 DNA sequence: TGTGCCAGCAGCATCTCCAGGGGGCATACTGAAGCTTTCTTT.

The CDR3 here is CASSLDLRLYGYTF. CDR3 DNA sequence: TGTGCCAGCAGCTTAGATCTCCGCCTTTATGGCTACACCTTC. The chain employs TRBV11-2 and TRBJ1-2; no firm D call. V shed 0 bases and J shed 5 bases, with 10 bases lying between them. There are 14 residues in the CDR3. From germline, CDR1 is SGHAT and CDR2 FQNNGV.

The chain employs TRBV6-1 and TRBJ1-5; 8 bases fit TRBD1. The CDR3 is made up of 15 amino acids. V gave up 6 bases and J gave up 0 bases; unmatched junction bases: 4. CDR1 is MNHNS, CDR2 SASEGT, per germline. In DNA, the CDR3 is TGTGCCAGCAGATCCGGGACAGGTAGCAATCAGCCCCAGCATTTT. Its translation: CASRSGTGSNQPQHF.

The rearrangement uses TRBV4-1 and TRBJ1-5; tentatively, D is TRBD1 (5 bases). The CDR3 is 15 residues long. Germline CDR1 and CDR2: MGHRA and YSYEKL. V lost 2 bases and J 1 base, leaving 9 bases between the germline ends. CDR3 loop: CASSQQGLSNQPQHF. CDR3 nucleotide sequence: TGCGCCAGCAGCCAACAGGGTTTAAGCAATCAGCCCCAGCATTTT.

This clonotype occurred a few times. The CDR3 loop is CASSLEQGAKAFF. Here the CDR3 DNA reads TGTGCCAGCAGCTTAGAACAGGGGGCGAAAGCTTTCTTT. The V call is TRBV7-9, the J call TRBJ1-1; TRBD1 aligns across 9 bases. The CDR3 runs to 13 residues. With 1 base clipped from V and 9 bases from J, the junction kept 3 bases outside the gene matches. Looked up from germline, CDR1 is SEHNR and CDR2 is FQNEAQ (reference sequence).